This TCR beta chain is drawn from a study of T cells in localized non-small cell lung cancer. Findings and limits, study-wide: There was an association of higher blood T cell density with longer overall survival. Adjacent lung tissue had a median roughly 52 of the top 100 clones found in the tumor. Tumor showed lower T cell clonality than uninvolved adjacent lung, where it was highest.

Germline CDR1 is SGHDT and CDR2 is YYEEEE. V was shortened by 7 bases and J by 1 base, with 14 bases between the two germline ends. This CDR3 spans 15 amino acids. With respect to this clone: Its antigen remains unidentified.

Sequenced by immunoSEQ multiplex PCR; TCRdb stores in-frame clones only, minus some. This sample carries about 130,000 clones, roughly nine tenths of them seen once, and the ten largest clones take approximately 1.5%. The sequence was obtained from a female donor over 55 with stage I lung adenocarcinoma. The V gene is TRBV5-6, the J gene TRBJ2-2; no clear D gene. Source: peripheral blood, taken before any cancer treatment. CDR3 DNA sequence: TGTGCCAGCCTCTTTAAGACAAAGAACACCGGGGAGCTGTTTTTT. Protein product: CASLFKTKNTGELFF.